This T cell receptor beta chain was found in a study of cytomegalovirus exposure and HLA in healthy donors. Study conclusions and caveats: TCR beta chains numbering more than 150 were designated cytomegalovirus-associated. The tendency of first-cohort TCR clusters to co-occur in the 120 or so validation repertoires was the finding of a later analysis.

Germline CDR1 GTSNPN, CDR2 SVGIG (reference sequence). The germline V and J ends were trimmed by 7 bases and 11 bases, with 29 bases remaining between them. CDR3 length equals 15 residues. As for this clone: Antigen specificity is unknown.

Donors came from a validation cohort of 95 to 150 subjects, distinct from the first 666-subject cohort. TCRdb keeps only in-frame clones here, not all; method: immunoSEQ multiplex PCR. The sample has roughly 220,000 clones, about 93% seen once. The TCR was taken from a woman younger than 35 in good health and CMV-seronegative. The chain has TRBV30 and TRBJ1-1; D may be TRBD1 (5 bases). The sample taken for sequencing was PBMCs. The CDR3 is CASINFRGAERMAFF. In nucleotides, the CDR3 is TGTGCCTCCATAAATTTTAGGGGTGCCGAGAGGATGGCTTTCTTT.